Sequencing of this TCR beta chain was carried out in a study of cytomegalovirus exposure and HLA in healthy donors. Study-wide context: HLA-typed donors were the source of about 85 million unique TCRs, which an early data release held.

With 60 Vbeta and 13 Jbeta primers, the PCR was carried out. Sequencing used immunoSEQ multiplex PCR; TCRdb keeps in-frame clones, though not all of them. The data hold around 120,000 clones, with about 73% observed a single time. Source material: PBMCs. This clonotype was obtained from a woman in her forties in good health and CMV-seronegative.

The CDR3 region is CASSPPPGGRLVQGTDTQYF. The CDR3 DNA sequence: TGTGCCAGCAGTCCGCCCCCAGGAGGAAGACTAGTGCAAGGAACAGATACGCAGTATTTT. The rearrangement links TRBV28 to TRBJ2-3, with a weak D call TRBD2 (6 bases). The length of the CDR3 is 20 residues. With 5 bases removed from V and 3 bases from J, the gap between germline ends came to 30 bases. CDR1 and CDR2 from the germline V gene are MDHEN and SYDVKM.